The 17 T cell receptor beta chains below were found in one sample sequenced in a study of OX40 agonist ivuxolimab in advanced cancers. Measured with immunoSEQ multiplex PCR; TCRdb has only the in-frame clones, and not every one. This sample carries about 15,000 clones, around 80% of them seen once, and the ten largest clones take 25% to 35%. The sample was CD4+ or CD8+ T cells sorted from blood, taken in a trial of the OX40 agonist ivuxolimab. All receptors derive from an adult with an advanced solid tumor such as melanoma, head and neck, liver or kidney cancer.

This clone came up once. The chain joins TRBV15 to TRBJ1-1; the D gene is possibly TRBD1 (5 bases). The germline gives CDR1 LNHNV, CDR2 YYDKDF (reference sequence). V was clipped by 0 bases and J by 4 bases, with 18 bases between them. The CDR3 covers 17 residues. The CDR3 sequence: CATSRDHTEVRGTEAFF. CDR3 bases: TGTGCCACCAGCAGAGATCACACTGAGGTGAGGGGCACTGAAGCTTTCTTT.

By share of the sample, this clone is medium-sized. The chain links TRBV19 to TRBJ2-3; D might be TRBD1 or TRBD2, each matching 5 bases. Trimming pared 4 bases from V and 5 bases from J, leaving 16 bases between. CDR1 LNHDA and CDR2 SQIVND come from the germline V gene (reference sequence). This CDR3 spans 15 amino acids. The CDR3 protein is CASSTGTAGRDTQYF. The CDR3 DNA sequence: TGTGCCAGTAGTACCGGGACCGCAGGCAGAGATACGCAGTATTTT.

This chain uses TRBV9 with TRBJ2-3; maybe TRBD2 (6 bases). V shed 3 bases and J shed 3 bases, with 14 bases lying between them. Per the germline V gene, CDR1 is SGDLS and CDR2 is YYNGEE. This CDR3 has 15 residues. The CDR3 here is CASSARLGSTDTQYF. CDR3 nucleotide sequence: TGTGCCAGCAGCGCCCGACTAGGGAGTACAGATACGCAGTATTTT.

This clone was recorded only once. The gene calls are TRBV28 and TRBJ2-7, with D hard to call. The CDR3 totals 14 residues. Germline CDR1 is MDHEN and CDR2 is SYDVKM. V dropped 6 bases and J dropped 4 bases, with 16 bases sitting between them. CDR3 nucleotides: TGTGCCAGCAGGTCCGAAGTCGGTCCATACGAGCAGTACTTC. This encodes CASRSEVGPYEQYF.

This sequence joins TRBV10-1 and TRBJ2-1; TRBD1 matches at 7 bases. The length of the CDR3 is 16 residues. Germline assignment: CDR1 WNHNN and CDR2 SYGVQD (reference sequence). The J segment lost 3 bases and the V segment lost 2 bases, leaving 7 bases of the junction unmatched. Written as DNA, the CDR3 is TGCGCCAGCAGTGAGATGGCGACAGGGTACTACAATGAGCAGTTCTTC. Its translation is CASSEMATGYYNEQFF.

The chain couples TRBV9 to TRBJ1-2, with D possibly matching TRBD1 (6 bases). Trimming took 10 bases from V and 2 from J, leaving 24 bases between them. The germline gives CDR1 SGDLS, CDR2 YYNGEE. The CDR3 has 16 residues. This chain's CDR3 is CALLGGHPSGNYGYTF. In DNA, the CDR3 is TGTGCCCTTCTCGGGGGGCACCCGTCTGGGAACTATGGCTACACCTTC.

The chain has TRBV19 and TRBJ2-2; D unclear. Germline V gene data show CDR1 as LNHDA and CDR2 as SQIVND (reference sequence). The length of the CDR3 is 12 residues. V gave up 1 base and J gave up 6 bases, with 3 bases separating them. The CDR3 loop is CASSIVPGELFF. The CDR3 nucleotides are TGTGCCAGTAGTATAGTCCCCGGGGAGCTGTTTTTT. Based on the CDR3 plus reference TRBV19 and TRBJ2-2, the full variable domain is DGGITQSPKYLFRKEGQNVTLSCEQNLNHDAMYWYRQDPGQGLRLIYYSQIVNDFQKGDIAEGYSVSREKKESFPLTVTSAQKNPTAFYLCASSIVPGELFFGEGSRLTVL.

The chain recombines TRBV9 with TRBJ2-7, with 8 bases identical to TRBD2. Per the germline V gene, CDR1 is SGDLS and CDR2 is YYNGEE. Unmatched junction bases numbered 9, after V lost 4 bases and J lost 0 bases. This CDR3 has 16 residues. The CDR3 DNA is TGTGCCAGCAGCCCACTGAGCGGGGGCAGCTCCTACGAGCAGTACTTC. Its translation: CASSPLSGGSSYEQYF.

This CDR3 is CASSFRGLAGSSSYNEQFF. CDR3 nucleotides: TGTGCCAGCAGTTTCCGGGGACTAGCGGGCTCAAGCTCCTACAATGAGCAGTTCTTC. V is TRBV27 and J is TRBJ2-1, with 12 nucleotides matching TRBD2. V was pared by 3 bases and J by 0 bases, with 9 bases of the junction left unmatched. Germline loops: CDR1 MNHEY, CDR2 SMNVEV (reference sequence). The CDR3 consists of 19 residues.

V gene TRBV7-2 combines with J gene TRBJ2-7; TRBD2 matches at 12 bases. Losses at the gene ends were 5 bases for V and 0 bases for J; bases not matched to a gene: 2. The CDR3 loop spans 15 amino acids. CDR1 is SGHTA and CDR2 is FQGNSA in the germline V gene. This CDR3 reads CASSPTSGSSYEQYF. The CDR3 nucleotides read TGTGCCAGCAGCCCGACTAGCGGGAGCTCCTACGAGCAGTACTTC.

The rearrangement uses TRBV29-1 and TRBJ2-1; D might be TRBD2 (6 bases). Germline CDR1 SQVTM, CDR2 ANQGSEA. Trimming cost V 0 bases and J 0 bases, with 18 bases left between them. The CDR3 is 18 residues long. In DNA, the CDR3 is TGCAGCGTTGAAGATCTTCGGGCTAGCGAAGCCTCCTACAATGAGCAGTTCTTC. Translation gives CSVEDLRASEASYNEQFF.

This clone was seen a few times. V gene TRBV14 combines with J gene TRBJ1-2; D not resolved. The CDR3 runs 15 residues. Trimming removed 4 bases from V and 4 bases from J, with 16 bases in between. The germline CDR1 and CDR2 sequences are SGHDN and FVKESK. CDR3 bases: TGTGCCAGCAGCCTGGGCGGCCGAACGCTCTATGGCTACACCTTC. It codes for CASSLGGRTLYGYTF.

The rearrangement uses TRBV11-2 and TRBJ2-7, with a tentative D call TRBD1 (5 bases). With 4 bases removed from V and 3 bases from J, the gap between germline ends came to 13 bases. Germline CDR1 and CDR2: SGHAT and FQNNGV. The CDR3 spans 14 residues. In nucleotides, the CDR3 is TGTGCCAGCAGCTCGTGGCAGGGTGACTACGAGCAGTACTTC. Its translation is CASSSWQGDYEQYF.

The J gene is TRBJ2-3, the V gene TRBV11-3; D ambiguous. Germline lookup yields CDR1 SGHNT and CDR2 YENEEA. The CDR3 has 14 residues. V was clipped by 4 bases and J by 3 bases, with 11 bases between them. CDR3 residues: CASSSGFGTDTQYF. In DNA form, the CDR3 reads TGTGCCAGCAGCTCCGGATTCGGGACAGATACGCAGTATTTT.

V gene TRBV29-1 combines with J gene TRBJ2-7; no definite D call. CDR1 SQVTM and CDR2 ANQGSEA come from the germline V gene. This CDR3 has 12 amino acids. Trimming took off 7 bases at V and 0 bases at J, with 10 bases between the two ends. This chain's CDR3 is CSALTSSYEQYF. CDR3 bases: TGCAGCGCCCTGACAAGCTCCTACGAGCAGTACTTC.

The rearrangement links TRBV27 to TRBJ2-1, with D perhaps TRBD1 (6 bases). This CDR3 spans 15 amino acids. V lost 7 bases and J lost 9, with 22 bases in between. The germline V gene encodes CDR1 MNHEY and CDR2 SMNVEV (reference sequence). Written as DNA, the CDR3 is TGTGCCAGCACCTTGAGACAGGTTGGACCGGGTGAGCAGTTCTTC. Translating gives CASTLRQVGPGEQFF.

The rearrangement links TRBV4-3 to TRBJ2-1; the match to TRBD2 covers 10 bases. J lost 3 bases, V lost 0 bases, and 5 bases had no gene match. CDR1 is LGHNA, CDR2 YSLEER, per germline. CDR3 size: 17 residues. The CDR3: CASSQEYLAGDYNEQFF. The CDR3 bases are TGCGCCAGCAGCCAAGAATACCTAGCGGGGGACTACAATGAGCAGTTCTTC.